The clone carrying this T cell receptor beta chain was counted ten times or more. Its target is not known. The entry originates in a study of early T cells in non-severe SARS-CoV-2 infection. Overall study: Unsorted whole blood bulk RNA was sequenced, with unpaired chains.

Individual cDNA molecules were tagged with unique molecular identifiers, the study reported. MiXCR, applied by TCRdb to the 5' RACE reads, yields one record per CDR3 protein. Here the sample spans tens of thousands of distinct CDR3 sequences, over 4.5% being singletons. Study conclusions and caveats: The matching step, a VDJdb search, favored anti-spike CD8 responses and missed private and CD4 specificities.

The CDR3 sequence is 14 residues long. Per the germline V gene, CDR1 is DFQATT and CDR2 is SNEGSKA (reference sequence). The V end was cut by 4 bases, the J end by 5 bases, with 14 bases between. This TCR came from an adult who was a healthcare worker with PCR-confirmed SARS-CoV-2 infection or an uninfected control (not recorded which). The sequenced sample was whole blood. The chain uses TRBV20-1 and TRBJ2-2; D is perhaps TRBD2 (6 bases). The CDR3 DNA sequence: TGCAGTGCTAAGGTTGGCGCGGGGACCGGGGAGCTGTTTTTT. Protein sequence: CSAKVGAGTGELFF.